This paragraph reports one T cell receptor beta chain. Germline values: CDR1 PRHDT, CDR2 FYEKMQ (reference sequence). V dropped 3 bases and J dropped 7; count of bases not matched to a gene: 8. The CDR3 is 14 amino acids. This sample was included in a study of cytomegalovirus exposure and HLA in healthy donors. PCR primers comprised 60 Vbeta and 13 Jbeta primers. The repertoire was sequenced with immunoSEQ multiplex PCR; TCRdb's copy has only in-frame clones and lacks some. This sample's table reports approximately 37,000 clones. Sequencing used PBMCs. The gene calls are TRBV13 and TRBJ1-1; TRBD1 matches 7 bases. This TCR came from a man in his forties in good health and CMV-seropositive. The DNA of the CDR3 is TGTGCCAGCAGCTTCTCGACAGGGTCGGGTGAAGCTTTCTTT. This codes for CASSFSTGSGEAFF. The full variable domain, completed using reference TRBV13 and TRBJ1-1, is AAGVIQSPRHLIKEKRETATLKCYPIPRHDTVYWYQQGPGQDPQFLISFYEKMQSDKGSIPDRFSAQQFSDYHSELNMSSLELGDSALYFCASSFSTGSGEAFFGQGTRLTVV.